This TCR beta chain originates from a study of T-cell memory formation after mild COVID-19. Study at large: TCR clusters were mostly donor specific. Study-level findings and limits: For second-wave clones that peaked at day 37, SARS-CoV-2 specificity went unverified. Memory cells collected pre-infection included some clones that later responded, suggesting cross-reactive memory joined.

Germline V lookup: CDR1 SGDLS, CDR2 YYNGEE. Between the trimmed V and J ends, which lost 4 bases and 1 base, there was a span of 8 bases. The CDR3 is 13 amino acids. Of note for this clonotype: Its antigen is undetermined.

TCRdb called the 5' RACE reads again in MiXCR, with one record for every CDR3 protein. Of 100,000 to 130,000 distinct CDR3 sequences listed, roughly 19% are singletons. The clonotype comes from a man younger than 30 who had mild COVID-19 (a few samples of this study predate the infection). Cell type and time point are not known. V and J are TRBV9 and TRBJ1-1; D might be TRBD1 (5 bases). What was sequenced was PBMCs or a T cell subset sorted from them (not recorded which). The CDR3 DNA reads TGTGCCAGCAGCACCACAGGGAACACTGAAGCTTTCTTT. Its protein is CASSTTGNTEAFF.